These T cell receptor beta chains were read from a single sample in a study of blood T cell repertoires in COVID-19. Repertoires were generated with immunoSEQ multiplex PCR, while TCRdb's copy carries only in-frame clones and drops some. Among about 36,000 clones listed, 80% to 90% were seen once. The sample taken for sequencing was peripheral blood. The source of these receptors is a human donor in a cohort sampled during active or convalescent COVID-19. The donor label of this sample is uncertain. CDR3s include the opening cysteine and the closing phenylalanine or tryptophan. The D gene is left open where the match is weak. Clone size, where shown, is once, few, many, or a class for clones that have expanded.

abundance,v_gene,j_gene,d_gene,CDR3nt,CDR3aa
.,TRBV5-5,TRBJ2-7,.,TGTGCCAGCAGTTACTCCCCCCGGGACTACGAGCAGTACTTC,CASSYSPRDYEQYF
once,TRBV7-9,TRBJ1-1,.,TGTGCCAGCAGGAGTACAGGGACTGAAGCTTTCTTT,CASRSTGTEAFF
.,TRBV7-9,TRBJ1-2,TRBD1,TGTGCCAGCAGCCCGGAACAGGGGAGGAGCTATGGCTACACCTTC,CASSPEQGRSYGYTF
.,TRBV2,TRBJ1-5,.,TGTGCCAGCAGGGCTTATAGCAATCAGCCCCAGCATTTT,CASRAYSNQPQHF
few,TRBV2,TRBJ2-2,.,TGTGCCAGCAAGGAGACAGAGGCCAACACCGGGGAGCTGTTTTTT,CASKETEANTGELFF
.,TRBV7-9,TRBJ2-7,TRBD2,TGTGCCAGCAGCTTAGGCGGGAGGCCCTACGAGCAGTACTTC,CASSLGGRPYEQYF
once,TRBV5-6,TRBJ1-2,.,TGTGCCAGCAGCCCCAGGACACCTGCCCCATTTGGCTACACCTTC,CASSPRTPAPFGYTF
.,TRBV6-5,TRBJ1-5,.,TGTGCCAGCAGTCCGGGGAAGGGTCTTACTCAGCCCCAGCATTTT,CASSPGKGLTQPQHF
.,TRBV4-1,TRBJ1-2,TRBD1,TGCGCCAGCAGCCAAGATAGAGAAACAGGGGTATTATATGGCTACACCTTC,CASSQDRETGVLYGYTF
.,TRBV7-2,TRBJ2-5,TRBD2,TGTGCCAGCAGCCCCGGGACTAGCCGAGAGACCCAGTACTTC,CASSPGTSRETQYF
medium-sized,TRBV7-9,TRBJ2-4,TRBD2,TGTGCCAGCAGGCCCCCGAGGGAGGGCGGGGGGAAAAACATTCAGTACTTC,CASRPPREGGGKNIQYF
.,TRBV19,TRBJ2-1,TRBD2,TGTGCCAGTAGCGGCGGGACTAGCGGGAGGCCATACAATGAGCAGTTCTTC,CASSGGTSGRPYNEQFF
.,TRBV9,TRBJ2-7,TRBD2,TGTGCCAGCAGCGTTCGGGGGGGAGAGCAGTACTTC,CASSVRGGEQYF
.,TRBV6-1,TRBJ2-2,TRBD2,TGTGCCAGCAGTGTCGGGACTAGCGGGATGGACACCGGGGAGCTGTTTTTT,CASSVGTSGMDTGELFF
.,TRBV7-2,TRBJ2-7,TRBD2,TGTGCCAGCAGCTTCGGGAGGGACGAGCAGTACTTC,CASSFGRDEQYF
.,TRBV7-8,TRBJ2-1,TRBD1,TGTGCCAGCAGCGTGGACAGGGGGTCGGATGAGCAGTTCTTC,CASSVDRGSDEQFF
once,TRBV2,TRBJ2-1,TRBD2,TGTGCCAGCTCAAGGACTAGCGGGTCGTACAATGAGCAGTTCTTC,CASSRTSGSYNEQFF
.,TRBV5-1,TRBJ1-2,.,TGCGCCAGCAGCATCGAGAGTAACTATGGCTACACCTTC,CASSIESNYGYTF
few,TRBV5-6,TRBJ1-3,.,TGTGCCAGCAGCTCAGGCTTTGGAAACACCATATATTTT,CASSSGFGNTIYF
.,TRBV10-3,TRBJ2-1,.,TGTGCCATCAGTGAGTCGACTCGAGTGGGGCAGTTCTTC,CAISESTRVGQFF
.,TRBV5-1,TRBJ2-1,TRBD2,TGCGCCAGCAGCCTCCGGGGGGGTCCCTACAATGAGCAGTTCTTC,CASSLRGGPYNEQFF
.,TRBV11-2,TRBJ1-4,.,TGTGCCAGCAGCTTAGGGGGGCAGGGGAATGAAAAACTGTTTTTT,CASSLGGQGNEKLFF
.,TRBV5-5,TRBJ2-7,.,TGTGCCAGCAGCTTAAAGCGGCTCTCCCACTACGAGCAGTACTTC,CASSLKRLSHYEQYF
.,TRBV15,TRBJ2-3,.,TGTGCCACCAGCAGAGCACTAGTCGGCACAGATACGCAGTATTTT,CATSRALVGTDTQYF
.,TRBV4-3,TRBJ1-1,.,TGCGCCAGCAGCCAACTTCGACAGTCAAACACTGAAGCTTTCTTT,CASSQLRQSNTEAFF
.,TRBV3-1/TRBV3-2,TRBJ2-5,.,TGTGCCAGCACCCTGGAGGGAATCGGGATAGAGACCCAGTACTTC,CASTLEGIGIETQYF